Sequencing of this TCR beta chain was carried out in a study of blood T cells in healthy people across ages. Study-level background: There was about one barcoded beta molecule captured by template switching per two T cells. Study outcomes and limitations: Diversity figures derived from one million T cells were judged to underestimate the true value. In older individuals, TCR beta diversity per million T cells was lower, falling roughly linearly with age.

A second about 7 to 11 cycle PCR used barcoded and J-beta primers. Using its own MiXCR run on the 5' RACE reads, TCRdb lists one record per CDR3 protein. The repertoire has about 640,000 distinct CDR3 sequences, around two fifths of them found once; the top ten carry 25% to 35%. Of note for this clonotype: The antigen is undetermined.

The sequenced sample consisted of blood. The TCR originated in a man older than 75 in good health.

For the CDR3, the DNA is TGCAGTGCTAGAGCCCCGACAGTCTACAATGAGCAGTTCTTC. Protein sequence: CSARAPTVYNEQFF. The V and J genes are TRBV20-1 and TRBJ2-1, with a tentative D call TRBD1 (5 bases). The CDR3 has 14 amino acids. V dropped 1 base and J dropped 3 bases, with 10 bases sitting between them. Germline V CDR1 and CDR2: DFQATT, SNEGSKA (reference sequence).